The clone carrying this TCR beta chain was detected ten times or more. The data were taken from a study of T cells in Graves' hyperthyroidism and ophthalmopathy. The overall study: It was at initial diagnosis, before any treatment, that peripheral blood was collected.

This CDR3 spans 13 amino acids. Germline CDR1 DFQATT, CDR2 SNEGSKA (reference sequence). With 3 bases clipped from V and 1 base from J, the junction kept 2 bases outside the gene matches. TCR beta CDR3 region amplification was performed from RNA transcripts. Initially, a first-round RT-PCR of the TCR CDR3 employed the HTBI primer set. TCRdb fed the multiplex PCR reads into MiXCR, producing one record per CDR3 protein. Among roughly 380,000 distinct CDR3 sequences listed, roughly 20% were seen once. Sequencing used blood. V and J are TRBV20-1 and TRBJ1-1; TRBD1 matches at 7 bases. The receptor's source is a woman aged 40 to 50 with Graves' ophthalmopathy. The CDR3 nucleotides read TGCAGTGCTAGGGGGGACAGGAACACTGAAGCTTTCTTT. It is translated as CSARGDRNTEAFF.